This TCR beta chain was found in a study of blood T cell repertoires in COVID-19. The wider study: From the United States, Italy and Spain came samples of acute and convalescent COVID-19. PBMCs, B-cell-depleted T cells, or T cells provided the cDNA or gDNA that made up the material.

Germline CDR1 reads LNHDA; CDR2 reads SQIVND (reference sequence). There are 15 residues in the CDR3. V lost 2 bases and J lost 2; bases outside the gene matches: 5. In the authors' methods: Cell counts per sample came from amplifying reference gene primers. Generated by immunoSEQ multiplex PCR, the TCRdb table keeps only in-frame clones and is missing some. V, J and clone size are taken as reported in that table, and D and trimming were inferred from the DNA itself. The profile covers 70,000 to 100,000 clones, with roughly 72% appearing a single time and under 30% taken by the ten largest. This clone was seen more than once but under ten times.

The J gene is TRBJ2-7, the V gene TRBV19; 8 nucleotides agree with TRBD2. The sequencing sample was made of peripheral blood. The receptor's source is an older woman in a cohort sampled during active or convalescent COVID-19. The CDR3 is CASSIKRGSTYEQYF. CDR3 nucleotides: TGTGCCAGTAGTATAAAGCGGGGGAGTACCTACGAGCAGTACTTC. Complete variable domain (other parts from reference TRBV19 and TRBJ2-7): DGGITQSPKYLFRKEGQNVTLSCEQNLNHDAMYWYRQDPGQGLRLIYYSQIVNDFQKGDIAEGYSVSREKKESFPLTVTSAQKNPTAFYLCASSIKRGSTYEQYFGPGTRLTVT.